The rows below give T cell receptor beta chains drawn from one sample of a study of OX40 agonist ivuxolimab in advanced cancers. This table comes from immunoSEQ multiplex PCR, and its TCRdb copy is limited to in-frame clones, with some not included. Of some 100,000 clones listed, roughly four fifths are singletons. The starting material was CD4+ or CD8+ T cells sorted from blood, obtained in a trial of the OX40 agonist ivuxolimab. The source is an adult with an advanced solid tumor such as melanoma, head and neck, liver or kidney cancer. Both conserved end residues are part of each CDR3. Each record gives: D gene, J gene, clone size, V gene, CDR3 DNA, CDR3 protein. D genes are given only for firm matches. Rows may omit the clone size; those that give it use once, few, many or a size class.

d_call: -; j_call: TRBJ1-1; clone_size: -; v_call: TRBV5-6; cdr3_nt: TGTGCCAGCAGCTTAGGGGAATATGGCACTGAAGCTTTCTTT; cdr3_aa: CASSLGEYGTEAFF
d_call: -; j_call: TRBJ2-2; clone_size: -; v_call: TRBV5-1; cdr3_nt: TGCGCCAGCAGGTACACCGGGGAGCTGTTTTTT; cdr3_aa: CASRYTGELFF
d_call: -; j_call: TRBJ2-7; clone_size: -; v_call: TRBV29-1; cdr3_nt: TGCACCCCCCCCCACAACTACGAGCAGTACTTC; cdr3_aa: CTPPHNYEQYF
d_call: -; j_call: TRBJ1-3; clone_size: -; v_call: TRBV19; cdr3_nt: TGTGCCAGTAGTATAGCGGGGGGCAGGAATGCTGGAAACACCATATATTTT; cdr3_aa: CASSIAGGRNAGNTIYF
d_call: TRBD1; j_call: TRBJ2-2; clone_size: -; v_call: TRBV19; cdr3_nt: TGTGCCAGTAGTAGGACAGGACTCACCGGGGAGCTGTTTTTT; cdr3_aa: CASSRTGLTGELFF
d_call: -; j_call: TRBJ2-1; clone_size: -; v_call: TRBV5-5; cdr3_nt: TGTGCCAGCAGCTTGGGGCCCGACAATGAGCAGTTCTTC; cdr3_aa: CASSLGPDNEQFF
d_call: TRBD2; j_call: TRBJ2-3; clone_size: -; v_call: TRBV9; cdr3_nt: TGTGCCAGCAGCGGCGGGGCTAGCGGGGAGACAGATACGCAGTATTTT; cdr3_aa: CASSGGASGETDTQYF
d_call: TRBD1; j_call: TRBJ1-5; clone_size: -; v_call: TRBV7-2; cdr3_nt: TGTGCCAGCAGCTTACGACAGGGTAGCAATCAGCCCCAGCATTTT; cdr3_aa: CASSLRQGSNQPQHF
d_call: -; j_call: TRBJ2-7; clone_size: -; v_call: TRBV5-1; cdr3_nt: TGCGCCAGCAGCCTACAGGGTGTAACCTACGAGCAGTACTTC; cdr3_aa: CASSLQGVTYEQYF
d_call: -; j_call: TRBJ2-5; clone_size: once; v_call: TRBV10-1; cdr3_nt: TGCGCCAGCAGTGAGAGGGGAGCAGCCCGGGAGACCCAGTACTTC; cdr3_aa: CASSERGAARETQYF
d_call: TRBD2; j_call: TRBJ2-3; clone_size: once; v_call: TRBV6-6; cdr3_nt: TGTGCCAGCACCTCGACTAGCGGGGGCACAGATACGCAGTATTTT; cdr3_aa: CASTSTSGGTDTQYF
d_call: -; j_call: TRBJ1-3; clone_size: few; v_call: TRBV7-2; cdr3_nt: TGTGCCAGCAGCTTATCGCAGTCTGGAAACACCATATATTTT; cdr3_aa: CASSLSQSGNTIYF
d_call: TRBD1; j_call: TRBJ2-7; clone_size: -; v_call: TRBV10-3; cdr3_nt: TGTGCCACTGTGGCCGGACAGGCGAGCTCCTACGAGCAGTACTTC; cdr3_aa: CATVAGQASSYEQYF
d_call: -; j_call: TRBJ2-2; clone_size: -; v_call: TRBV11-2; cdr3_nt: TGTGCCAGCAGCTTACCCAGGACCGGGGAGCTGTTTTTT; cdr3_aa: CASSLPRTGELFF
d_call: TRBD2; j_call: TRBJ2-1; clone_size: few; v_call: TRBV4-2; cdr3_nt: TGTGCCAGCAGCCAAGATCCAAGCGGGGCCAATGAGCAGTTCTTC; cdr3_aa: CASSQDPSGANEQFF
d_call: TRBD1; j_call: TRBJ1-1; clone_size: -; v_call: TRBV7-8; cdr3_nt: TGTGCCAGCAGCTTAGTTACGGGACAGGGAATGAACACTGAAGCTTTCTTT; cdr3_aa: CASSLVTGQGMNTEAFF
d_call: TRBD1; j_call: TRBJ1-3; clone_size: few; v_call: TRBV5-1; cdr3_nt: TGCGCCAGCAGCTCAGTCCCGGGACAGGGGGCGCCTGGAAACACCATATATTTT; cdr3_aa: CASSSVPGQGAPGNTIYF
d_call: TRBD1; j_call: TRBJ2-1; clone_size: -; v_call: TRBV2; cdr3_nt: TGTGCCAGCAAGAGGACAGGGGACTACAATGAGCAGTTCTTC; cdr3_aa: CASKRTGDYNEQFF
d_call: -; j_call: TRBJ1-1; clone_size: -; v_call: TRBV7-2; cdr3_nt: TGTGCCAGCAGCCGACAGCTGAACACTGAAGCTTTCTTT; cdr3_aa: CASSRQLNTEAFF
d_call: -; j_call: TRBJ2-4; clone_size: -; v_call: TRBV9; cdr3_nt: TGTGCCAGCAGCCCTCGTCCTGGCGGGCGGGACAAAAACATTCAGTACTTC; cdr3_aa: CASSPRPGGRDKNIQYF
d_call: -; j_call: TRBJ1-3; clone_size: -; v_call: TRBV5-1; cdr3_nt: TGCGCCAGCAGCCATCACTCTGGAAACACCATATATTTT; cdr3_aa: CASSHHSGNTIYF
d_call: TRBD1; j_call: TRBJ1-5; clone_size: medium-sized; v_call: TRBV11-2; cdr3_nt: TGTGCCAGCAGCCTTTATGGGACAGGGGCCGAGCAGCCCCAGCATTTT; cdr3_aa: CASSLYGTGAEQPQHF
d_call: TRBD2; j_call: TRBJ2-7; clone_size: few; v_call: TRBV19; cdr3_nt: TGTGCCAGTAGACTGGTCGGGAGGGAGACCTACGAGCAGTACTTC; cdr3_aa: CASRLVGRETYEQYF
d_call: TRBD2; j_call: TRBJ2-1; clone_size: once; v_call: TRBV25-1; cdr3_nt: TGTGCCAGCAGTGAAGCTAGCGGGAGATATGAGCAGTTCTTC; cdr3_aa: CASSEASGRYEQFF
d_call: -; j_call: TRBJ2-1; clone_size: few; v_call: TRBV23-1; cdr3_nt: TGCGCCAGCAGTCAATCGCTCCGGGGCTCCTACAATGAGCAGTTCTTC; cdr3_aa: CASSQSLRGSYNEQFF
d_call: TRBD1; j_call: TRBJ1-6; clone_size: -; v_call: TRBV19; cdr3_nt: TGTGCCAGTAGGGGGAGAGGACAGGGGGCTTCACCCCTCCACTTT; cdr3_aa: CASRGRGQGASPLHF
d_call: -; j_call: TRBJ2-7; clone_size: -; v_call: TRBV5-4; cdr3_nt: TGTGCCAGCAGCTCATCCTACGAGCAGTACTTC; cdr3_aa: CASSSSYEQYF
d_call: -; j_call: TRBJ1-2; clone_size: once; v_call: TRBV28; cdr3_nt: TGTGCCAGCAGCCCGGACAGAAAATATGGCTACACCTTC; cdr3_aa: CASSPDRKYGYTF
d_call: TRBD1; j_call: TRBJ2-7; clone_size: -; v_call: TRBV29-1; cdr3_nt: TGCAGCGTTGTCGGGACAGGAGTGTTCTACGAGCAGTACTTC; cdr3_aa: CSVVGTGVFYEQYF
d_call: -; j_call: TRBJ1-1; clone_size: -; v_call: TRBV7-2; cdr3_nt: TGTGCCAGCAGCCCCCGTTTTAACACTGAAGCTTTCTTT; cdr3_aa: CASSPRFNTEAFF
d_call: -; j_call: TRBJ2-1; clone_size: -; v_call: TRBV5-1; cdr3_nt: TGCGCCAGCTTCCCTGGACCCCAACCTGGCAGTAGGGGGGTAGAAGAGCAGTTCTTC; cdr3_aa: CASFPGPQPGSRGVEEQFF
d_call: -; j_call: TRBJ2-5; clone_size: -; v_call: TRBV19; cdr3_nt: TGTGCCAGTAGCGTCGGGGGGCAACAAGAGACCCAGTACTTC; cdr3_aa: CASSVGGQQETQYF
d_call: TRBD2; j_call: TRBJ2-1; clone_size: -; v_call: TRBV11-2; cdr3_nt: TGTGCCAGCAGGCTAGCGGGGGATCACAATGAGCAGTTCTTC; cdr3_aa: CASRLAGDHNEQFF
d_call: TRBD1; j_call: TRBJ2-7; clone_size: -; v_call: TRBV5-1; cdr3_nt: TGCGCCAGCAGCGTCGTGGCAGGGGGCATGTACGAGCAGTACTTC; cdr3_aa: CASSVVAGGMYEQYF
d_call: -; j_call: TRBJ1-2; clone_size: -; v_call: TRBV10-1; cdr3_nt: TGCGCCAGCAGTGAGTCTCGACTAGGGCACAAAATGTCCTGGTTGGACTATGGCTACACCTTC; cdr3_aa: CASSESRLGHKMSWLDYGYTF
d_call: -; j_call: TRBJ1-1; clone_size: -; v_call: TRBV6-1; cdr3_nt: TGTGCCAGCAGTGTGTGGGGGGCTGATGAAGCTTTCTTT; cdr3_aa: CASSVWGADEAFF
d_call: TRBD1; j_call: TRBJ1-2; clone_size: -; v_call: TRBV6-5; cdr3_nt: TGTGCCAGCAGTTACTCGGTAACAGGGGGCTCCTATGGCTACACCTTC; cdr3_aa: CASSYSVTGGSYGYTF
d_call: TRBD1; j_call: TRBJ2-7; clone_size: -; v_call: TRBV27; cdr3_nt: TGTGCCAGCAGTTTATCGGCAGGGGGCTTCCGCGAGCAGTACTTC; cdr3_aa: CASSLSAGGFREQYF
d_call: -; j_call: TRBJ2-7; clone_size: -; v_call: TRBV7-9; cdr3_nt: TGTGCCAGCAGCTTCCCCTGGAGACCGGGGTCAAAGACCTACGAGCAGTACTTC; cdr3_aa: CASSFPWRPGSKTYEQYF
d_call: -; j_call: TRBJ2-5; clone_size: once; v_call: TRBV10-1; cdr3_nt: TGCGCCAGCAGTGAGGGCCCGTGGGGCGCAGAGACCCAGTACTTC; cdr3_aa: CASSEGPWGAETQYF
d_call: TRBD2; j_call: TRBJ2-1; clone_size: once; v_call: TRBV7-8; cdr3_nt: TGTGCCAGCAGCAAAGCGCCGGGACTAGAGGATGAGCAGTTCTTC; cdr3_aa: CASSKAPGLEDEQFF
d_call: -; j_call: TRBJ2-5; clone_size: -; v_call: TRBV6-5; cdr3_nt: TGTGCCAGCAGACGAAGGGAGACCCAGTACTTC; cdr3_aa: CASRRRETQYF
d_call: -; j_call: TRBJ1-5; clone_size: -; v_call: TRBV7-9; cdr3_nt: TGTGCCAGCAGCTTAGGTGATCAGCCCCAGCATTTT; cdr3_aa: CASSLGDQPQHF
d_call: TRBD2; j_call: TRBJ2-4; clone_size: few; v_call: TRBV2; cdr3_nt: TGTGCCAGCAGTGGTGGACTAGCGGGAGGCAAAAACATTCAGTACTTC; cdr3_aa: CASSGGLAGGKNIQYF
d_call: -; j_call: TRBJ1-2; clone_size: -; v_call: TRBV27; cdr3_nt: TGTGCCAGCAGTTTGTCGTATAGAGGGACTAACTATGGCTACACCTTC; cdr3_aa: CASSLSYRGTNYGYTF
d_call: -; j_call: TRBJ1-1; clone_size: -; v_call: TRBV11-2; cdr3_nt: TGTGCCAGCAGTTGGCAGGGCCTGAACACTGAAGCTTTCTTT; cdr3_aa: CASSWQGLNTEAFF
d_call: -; j_call: TRBJ2-2; clone_size: many; v_call: TRBV7-9; cdr3_nt: TGTGCCAGCAGTCAAGAACTCACCGGGGAGCTGTTTTTT; cdr3_aa: CASSQELTGELFF
d_call: -; j_call: TRBJ2-7; clone_size: -; v_call: TRBV29-1; cdr3_nt: TGCAGCGTTGGGGTGGATCGCGAGCAGTACTTC; cdr3_aa: CSVGVDREQYF